A single sample is the source of the 23 T cell receptor beta chains below, sequenced in a study of STAT5B mutations in CD4+ large granular lymphocyte leukemia. Repertoires were generated with immunoSEQ multiplex PCR, while TCRdb's copy carries only in-frame clones and drops some. This repertoire shows more than 30,000 clones, 65% to 80% found once; its top ten account for roughly 1.9%. Sample: CD4+ T cells from blood buffy coats. The source is a human donor in good health.

This clone was seen only a few times. The V gene is TRBV10-3, the J gene TRBJ2-7; D uncertain. With 3 bases removed from V and 3 bases from J, the gap between germline ends came to 6 bases. This CDR3 is built from 12 residues. The germline V gene has CDR1 ENHRY and CDR2 SYGVKD. CDR3 bases: TGTGCCATCAGTGAATCAAGCTACGAGCAGTACTTC. Its translation is CAISESSYEQYF.

The CDR3 sequence is CSFQLDRGASNQPQHF. CDR3 DNA: TGCAGCTTTCAATTGGACAGGGGAGCCAGCAATCAGCCCCAGCATTTT. This chain joins TRBV29-1 and TRBJ1-5, with 9 bases identical to TRBD1. Losses at the gene ends were 8 bases for V and 1 base for J; bases not matched to a gene: 12. Germline lookup yields CDR1 SQVTM and CDR2 ANQGSEA. This CDR3 spans 16 amino acids.

This sequence joins TRBV6-1 and TRBJ1-5; 8 positions agree with TRBD1. Trimming removed 4 bases from V and 0 bases from J; junction bases left unmatched: 2. The germline CDR1 and CDR2 sequences are MNHNS and SASEGT. The CDR3 covers 15 residues. For the CDR3, the DNA is TGTGCCAGCAGTGCGACAGGGGATAGCAATCAGCCCCAGCATTTT. This sequence encodes CASSATGDSNQPQHF.

J is TRBJ2-7 and V is TRBV5-1, with D possibly TRBD1 on 5 matching bases. V was cut by 1 base and J by 5 bases, with 19 bases left in between. The CDR3 is 16 amino acids. Germline CDR1 SGHRS, CDR2 YFSETQ. The CDR3 spells CASSLSLPTWGHEQYF. CDR3 nucleotides: TGCGCCAGCAGCTTGTCCCTCCCGACATGGGGCCACGAGCAGTACTTC.

The rearrangement uses TRBV14 and TRBJ1-1, with D possibly TRBD1 on 6 matching bases. Germline V gene data show CDR1 as SGHDN and CDR2 as FVKESK. Trimming took off 3 bases at V and 1 base at J, with 12 bases between the two ends. The CDR3 runs 15 residues. The CDR3 loop reads CASSQLGGSNTEAFF. The CDR3 DNA follows: TGTGCCAGCAGCCAGTTGGGGGGCTCGAACACTGAAGCTTTCTTT.

This clone was seen once. V usage is TRBV5-1 and J usage is TRBJ2-1, with 7 positions matching TRBD2. CDR3 length: 15 residues. J was trimmed by 6 bases and V by 0 bases; bases with no gene match: 6. Germline values: CDR1 SGHRS, CDR2 YFSETQ. The CDR3 DNA reads as TGCGCCAGCAGCTTGGGGTCGCTAGCGGCCAATGAGCAGTTCTTC. Amino acids: CASSLGSLAANEQFF.

The J gene is TRBJ2-7, the V gene TRBV5-5, with 12 bases aligning to TRBD1. The CDR3 covers 17 residues. V lost 1 base, J lost 4 bases, and 9 bases stayed unmatched. CDR1 is SGHKS and CDR2 is YYEKEE in the germline V gene (reference sequence). CDR3 nucleotides: TGTGCCAGCAGCTTGAGGGGACCGGGACAGGGGGCTTACGAGCAGTACTTC. It specifies CASSLRGPGQGAYEQYF.

This chain connects TRBV19 to TRBJ2-3; D may be TRBD1 (6 bases). V was cut by 3 bases and J by 2 bases, with 12 bases left in between. The CDR3 covers 15 residues. CDR1 is LNHDA and CDR2 is SQIVND in the germline V gene (reference sequence). As DNA, the CDR3 is TGTGCCAGTAGTATCTCAGGGGTATACACAGATACGCAGTATTTT. Residues: CASSISGVYTDTQYF.

The genes are TRBV5-1 and TRBJ1-6; 7 nucleotides align to TRBD1. V was pared by 1 base and J by 7 bases, with 11 bases of the junction left unmatched. Per germline, CDR1 SGHRS and CDR2 YFSETQ. There are 17 residues in the CDR3. The CDR3 sequence is CASSLRGRGGGNSPLHF. The CDR3 region has the DNA TGCGCCAGCAGCTTGCGGGGCCGGGGAGGGGGCAATTCACCCCTCCACTTT.

Only one count was recorded for this clone. J is TRBJ1-5 and V is TRBV5-5, with TRBD1 matching over 7 bases. CDR3 length: 16 amino acids. Trimming removed 4 bases from V and 1 base from J; junction bases left unmatched: 8. The germline V gene has CDR1 SGHKS and CDR2 YYEKEE (reference sequence). In DNA form, the CDR3 reads TGTGCCAGCAGCCCTCCGGGACAGTTCAGCAATCAGCCCCAGCATTTT. This encodes CASSPPGQFSNQPQHF.

As to this clone: Mismatch with germline at one junction end may stem from a read error. The J gene is TRBJ2-3, the V gene TRBV7-7; 9 nucleotides match TRBD2. Germline loops: CDR1 SSHAT, CDR2 FNYEAQ (reference sequence). The CDR3 consists of 14 residues. The CDR3 DNA reads TGTGCTAGCAGCTTAGTTGCGGGAGGGGGTACGCAGTATTTT. This gives the protein CASSLVAGGGTQYF.

The chain joins TRBV18 to TRBJ1-1, with 7 bases aligning to TRBD1. This CDR3 has 16 residues. The V and J ends lost 1 base and 1 base, in that order; junction bases with no gene match: 6. The germline V gene encodes CDR1 KGHSH and CDR2 LQKENI. The CDR3 nucleotides read TGTGCCAGCTCACCACTCAAGGGGGCTGAGAACACTGAAGCTTTCTTT. Translation: CASSPLKGAENTEAFF.

The chain employs TRBV7-8 and TRBJ2-7, with TRBD2 identical over 7 bases. The CDR3 runs 14 residues. The germline gives CDR1 SGHVS, CDR2 FQNEAQ. V shed 4 bases and J 8 bases; nucleotides not matched to a gene: 11. The CDR3 sequence: CASSYSGFPTQQYF. The CDR3 DNA reads as TGTGCCAGCAGCTATAGCGGGTTCCCTACGCAGCAGTACTTC.

V gene TRBV4-1 combines with J gene TRBJ2-1, with a weak D call TRBD2 (5 bases). This CDR3 comprises 18 residues. In germline, CDR1 is MGHRA, CDR2 YSYEKL. V gave up 0 bases and J gave up 3 bases, with 18 bases separating them. The CDR3 is CASSQEGNGWRSYNEQFF. The CDR3 DNA reads as TGCGCCAGCAGCCAAGAAGGGAATGGTTGGAGGAGCTACAATGAGCAGTTCTTC.

The CDR3 nucleotides are TGTGCCAGCAGCTTACGACTAGCGGGACGATATGAGCAGTTCTTC. The encoded protein is CASSLRLAGRYEQFF. This rearrangement joins TRBV11-1 to TRBJ2-1; TRBD2 matches at 11 bases. J lost 8 bases, V lost 2 bases, and 5 bases had no gene match. CDR1 is SGHAT, CDR2 FQDESV, per germline (reference sequence). The CDR3 is 15 amino acids.

The chain joins TRBV5-1 to TRBJ2-7, with 14 nucleotides matching TRBD2. V was pared by 4 bases and J by 2 bases, with 8 bases of the junction left unmatched. Germline V gives CDR1 SGHRS, CDR2 YFSETQ. The CDR3 has 17 residues. The DNA for the CDR3 is TGCGCCAGCAGCCCCGCGGGACTAGCGGGAGCAACCTACGAGCAGTACTTC. Translating gives CASSPAGLAGATYEQYF.

This sequence joins TRBV4-2 and TRBJ1-3, with a weak D call TRBD1 (6 bases). Germline V CDR1 and CDR2: LGHNA, YNFKEQ. Trimming cost V 1 base and J 3 bases, with 19 bases left between them. The CDR3 is 18 amino acids. The CDR3 coding sequence is TGTGCCAGCAGCCAAGGGGGTTTGGGGGGGCGAGATGGAAACACCATATATTTT. This encodes CASSQGGLGGRDGNTIYF.

The genes are TRBV19 and TRBJ1-5, with unresolved D. V lost 2 bases, J lost 11 bases, and 10 bases lay in between. Germline V gene data show CDR1 as LNHDA and CDR2 as SQIVND (reference sequence). This CDR3 region has 12 residues. Here the CDR3 reads CASSIPGFSQHF. DNA of the CDR3: TGTGCCAGTAGTATACCCGGATTTTCCCAGCATTTT.

There are a few counts of this clone. The chain joins TRBV2 to TRBJ2-7; D tentatively reads TRBD1 or TRBD2 (7 bases each). The CDR3 is 15 residues long. Trimming removed 8 bases at V and 6 bases at J, with 23 bases between. CDR1 and CDR2 (germline): SNHLY, FYNNEI. CDR3 sequence: CASGGLDRDLSEQYF. The CDR3 DNA reads TGTGCCAGCGGAGGACTAGACAGGGATCTCTCCGAGCAGTACTTC.

The table lists this clone with a few counts. The rearrangement joins TRBV10-2 to TRBJ1-6; the match to TRBD1 covers 7 bases. After removal of 2 bases from V and 13 bases from J, the junction contained 8 bases not matched to a gene. There are 14 residues in the CDR3. CDR1 is WSHSY, CDR2 SAAADI, per germline. The CDR3 loop is CASSEGTAFRPLHF. CDR3 nucleotide sequence: TGCGCCAGCAGTGAGGGGACAGCATTTCGGCCCCTCCACTTT.

The chain couples TRBV6-6 to TRBJ1-2, with 10 nucleotides matching TRBD1. This CDR3 is 15 amino acids long. CDR1 is MNHNY and CDR2 is SVGAGI in the germline V gene (reference sequence). V trimming: 2 bases; J trimming: 6 bases; junction bases outside the gene matches: 6. The CDR3 protein is CASSYADRGLDGYTF. The CDR3 nucleotides read TGTGCCAGCAGTTACGCGGACAGGGGGTTGGATGGCTACACCTTC.

CDR3 coding DNA: TGTGCCAGCGTGGATCCGGGACAGGGGATAAATGAGCAGTTCTTC. This sequence encodes CASVDPGQGINEQFF. V and J are TRBV2 and TRBJ2-1, with 10 bases lining up with TRBD1. The V gene's germline CDR1 is SNHLY and CDR2 FYNNEI. The CDR3 totals 15 residues. Trimming took 8 bases from V and 7 from J; bases not matched to a gene: 11.

This clone was seen only a few times. This chain links TRBV4-3 with TRBJ1-6; D is undetermined. CDR3 size: 13 residues. The germline gives CDR1 LGHNA, CDR2 YSLEER. With 2 bases removed from V and 10 bases from J, the gap between germline ends came to 9 bases. The CDR3 is CASSQHRESPLHF. The CDR3 coding sequence is TGCGCCAGCAGCCAACACCGGGAATCACCCCTCCACTTT.